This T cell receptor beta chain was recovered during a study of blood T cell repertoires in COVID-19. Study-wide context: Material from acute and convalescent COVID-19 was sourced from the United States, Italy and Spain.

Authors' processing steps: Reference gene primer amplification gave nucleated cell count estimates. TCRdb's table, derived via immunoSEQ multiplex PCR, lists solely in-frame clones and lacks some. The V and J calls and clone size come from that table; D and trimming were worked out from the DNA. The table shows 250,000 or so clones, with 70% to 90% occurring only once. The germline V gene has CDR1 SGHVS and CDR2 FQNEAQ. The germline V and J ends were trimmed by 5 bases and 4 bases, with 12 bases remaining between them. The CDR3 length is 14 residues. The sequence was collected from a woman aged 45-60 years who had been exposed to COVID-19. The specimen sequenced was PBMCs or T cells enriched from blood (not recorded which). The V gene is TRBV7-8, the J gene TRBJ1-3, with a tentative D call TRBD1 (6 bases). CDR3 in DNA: TGTGCCAGCAGCGTTGTAAGGGGGGGAAACACCATATATTTT. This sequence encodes CASSVVRGGNTIYF.